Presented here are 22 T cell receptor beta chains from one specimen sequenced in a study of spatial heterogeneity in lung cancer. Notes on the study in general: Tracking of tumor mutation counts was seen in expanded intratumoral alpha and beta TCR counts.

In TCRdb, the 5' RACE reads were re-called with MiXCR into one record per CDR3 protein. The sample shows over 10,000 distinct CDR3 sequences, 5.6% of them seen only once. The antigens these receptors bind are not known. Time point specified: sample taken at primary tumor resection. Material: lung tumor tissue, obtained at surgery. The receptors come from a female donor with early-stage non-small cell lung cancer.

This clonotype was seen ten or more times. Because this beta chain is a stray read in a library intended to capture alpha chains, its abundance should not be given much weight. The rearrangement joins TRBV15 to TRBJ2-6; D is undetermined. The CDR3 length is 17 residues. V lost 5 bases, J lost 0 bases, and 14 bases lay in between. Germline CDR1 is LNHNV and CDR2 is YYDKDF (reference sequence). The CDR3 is CATSEFQFVSGANVLTF. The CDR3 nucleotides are TGTGCCACCAGCGAATTCCAGTTCGTCTCTGGGGCCAACGTCCTGACTTTC.

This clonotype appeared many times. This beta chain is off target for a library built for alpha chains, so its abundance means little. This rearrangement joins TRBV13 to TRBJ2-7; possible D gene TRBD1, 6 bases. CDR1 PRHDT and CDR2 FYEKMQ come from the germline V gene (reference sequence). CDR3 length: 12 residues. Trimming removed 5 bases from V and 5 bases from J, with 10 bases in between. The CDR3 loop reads CASSPWGHEQYF. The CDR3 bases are TGTGCCAGCAGCCCTTGGGGGCACGAGCAGTACTTC.

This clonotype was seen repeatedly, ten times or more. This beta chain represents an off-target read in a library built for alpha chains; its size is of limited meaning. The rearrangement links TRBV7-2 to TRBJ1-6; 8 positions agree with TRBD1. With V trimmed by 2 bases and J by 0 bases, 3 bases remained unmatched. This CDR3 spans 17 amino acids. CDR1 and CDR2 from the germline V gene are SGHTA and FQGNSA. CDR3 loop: CASSLNRGSSYNSPLHF. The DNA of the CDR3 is TGTGCCAGCAGCTTAAACAGGGGGAGCTCCTATAATTCACCCCTCCACTTT. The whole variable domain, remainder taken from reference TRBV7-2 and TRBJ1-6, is GAGVSQSPSNKVTEKGKDVELRCDPISGHTALYWYRQSLGQGLEFLIYFQGNSAPDKSGLPSDRFSAERTGGSVSTLTIQRTQQEDSAVYLCASSLNRGSSYNSPLHFGNGTRLTVT.

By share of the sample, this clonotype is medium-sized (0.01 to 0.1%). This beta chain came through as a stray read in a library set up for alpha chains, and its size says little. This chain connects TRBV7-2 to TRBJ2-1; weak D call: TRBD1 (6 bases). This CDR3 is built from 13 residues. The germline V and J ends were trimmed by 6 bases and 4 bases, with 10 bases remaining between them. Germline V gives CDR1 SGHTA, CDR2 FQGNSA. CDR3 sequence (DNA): TGTGCCAGCAGACAGGGCAGTTACAATGAGCAGTTCTTC. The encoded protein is CASRQGSYNEQFF.

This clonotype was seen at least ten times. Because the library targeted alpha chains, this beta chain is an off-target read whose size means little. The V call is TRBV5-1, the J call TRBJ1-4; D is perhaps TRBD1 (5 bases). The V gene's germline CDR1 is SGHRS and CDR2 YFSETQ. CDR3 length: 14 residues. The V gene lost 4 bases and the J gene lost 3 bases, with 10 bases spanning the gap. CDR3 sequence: CASSDGGSNEKLFF. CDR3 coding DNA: TGCGCCAGCAGCGATGGGGGATCTAATGAAAAACTGTTTTTT.

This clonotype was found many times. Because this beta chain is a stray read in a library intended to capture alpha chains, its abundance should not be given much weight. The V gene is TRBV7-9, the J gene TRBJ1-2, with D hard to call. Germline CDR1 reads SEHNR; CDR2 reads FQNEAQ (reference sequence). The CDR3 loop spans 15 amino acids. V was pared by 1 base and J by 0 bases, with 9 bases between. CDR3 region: CASSLGFTSNYGYTF. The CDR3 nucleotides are TGTGCCAGCAGCTTAGGGTTCACCTCTAACTATGGCTACACCTTC.

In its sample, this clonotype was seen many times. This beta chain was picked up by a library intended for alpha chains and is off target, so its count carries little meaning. The CDR3 region is CASSQGTLTNSPLHF. CDR3 nucleotide sequence: TGCGCCAGCAGCCAAGGGACCTTAACTAATTCACCCCTCCACTTT. The rearrangement uses TRBV4-1 and TRBJ1-6, with D uncertain. The CDR3 has 15 residues. Germline V CDR1 and CDR2: MGHRA, YSYEKL. V was pared by 1 base and J by 6 bases, with 10 bases between.

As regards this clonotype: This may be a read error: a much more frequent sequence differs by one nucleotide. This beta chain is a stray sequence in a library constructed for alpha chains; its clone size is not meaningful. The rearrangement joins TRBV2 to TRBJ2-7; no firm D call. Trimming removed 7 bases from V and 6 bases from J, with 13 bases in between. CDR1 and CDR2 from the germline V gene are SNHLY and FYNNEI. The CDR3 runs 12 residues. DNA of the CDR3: TGTGCCAGCATATCCCTCCGAGTCGAGCAGTACTTC. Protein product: CASISLRVEQYF.

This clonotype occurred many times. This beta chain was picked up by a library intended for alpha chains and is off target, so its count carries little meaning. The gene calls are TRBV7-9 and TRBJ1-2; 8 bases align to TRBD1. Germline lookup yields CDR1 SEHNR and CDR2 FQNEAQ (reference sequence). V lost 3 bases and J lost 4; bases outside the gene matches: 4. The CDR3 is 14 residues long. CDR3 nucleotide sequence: TGTGCCAGCAGCTTGGGGGACAGGTCCTATGGCTACACCTTC. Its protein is CASSLGDRSYGYTF.

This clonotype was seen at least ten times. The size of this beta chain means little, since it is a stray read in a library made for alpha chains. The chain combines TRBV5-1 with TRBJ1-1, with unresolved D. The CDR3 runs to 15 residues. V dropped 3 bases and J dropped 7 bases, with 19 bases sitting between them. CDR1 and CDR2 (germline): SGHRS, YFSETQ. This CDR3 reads CASSSRTGGGIEAFF. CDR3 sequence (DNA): TGCGCCAGCAGCTCCCGGACCGGTGGAGGGATTGAAGCTTTCTTT.

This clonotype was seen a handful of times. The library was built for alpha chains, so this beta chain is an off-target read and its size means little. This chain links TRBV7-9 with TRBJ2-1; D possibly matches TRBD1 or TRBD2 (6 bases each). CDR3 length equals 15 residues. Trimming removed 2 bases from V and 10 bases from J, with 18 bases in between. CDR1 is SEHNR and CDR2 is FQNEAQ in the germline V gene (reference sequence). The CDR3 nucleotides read TGTGCCAGCAGCTTAATCCCAGGAGGGGGGAACGAGCAGTTCTTC. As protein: CASSLIPGGGNEQFF.

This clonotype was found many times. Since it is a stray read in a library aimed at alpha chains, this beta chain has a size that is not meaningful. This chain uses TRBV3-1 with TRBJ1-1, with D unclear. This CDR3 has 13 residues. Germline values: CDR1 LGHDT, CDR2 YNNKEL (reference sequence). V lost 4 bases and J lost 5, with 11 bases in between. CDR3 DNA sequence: TGTGCCAGCAGCCCCAGAACGGGGACTGAAGCTTTCTTT. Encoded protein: CASSPRTGTEAFF. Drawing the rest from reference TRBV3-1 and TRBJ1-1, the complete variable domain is DTAVSQTPKYLVTQMGNDKSIKCEQNLGHDTMYWYKQDSKKFLKIMFSYNNKELIINETVPNRFSPKSPDKAHLNLHINSLELGDSAVYFCASSPRTGTEAFFGQGTRLTVV.

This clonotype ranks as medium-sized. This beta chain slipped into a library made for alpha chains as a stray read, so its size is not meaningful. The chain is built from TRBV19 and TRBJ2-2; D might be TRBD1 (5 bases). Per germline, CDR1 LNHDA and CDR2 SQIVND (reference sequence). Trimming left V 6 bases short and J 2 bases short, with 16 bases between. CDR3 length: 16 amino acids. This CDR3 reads CASRLFSRVNTGELFF. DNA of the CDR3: TGTGCCAGTAGACTATTCTCCAGGGTAAACACCGGGGAGCTGTTTTTT. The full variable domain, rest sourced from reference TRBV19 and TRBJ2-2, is DGGITQSPKYLFRKEGQNVTLSCEQNLNHDAMYWYRQDPGQGLRLIYYSQIVNDFQKGDIAEGYSVSREKKESFPLTVTSAQKNPTAFYLCASRLFSRVNTGELFFGEGSRLTVL.

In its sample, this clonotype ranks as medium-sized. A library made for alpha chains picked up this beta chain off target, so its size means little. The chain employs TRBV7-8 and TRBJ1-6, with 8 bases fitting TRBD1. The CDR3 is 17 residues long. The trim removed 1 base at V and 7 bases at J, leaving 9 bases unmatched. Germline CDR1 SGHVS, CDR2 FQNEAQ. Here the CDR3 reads CASSLGEAGQDNSPLHF. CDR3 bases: TGTGCCAGCAGCTTAGGGGAGGCGGGACAGGACAATTCACCCCTCCACTTT. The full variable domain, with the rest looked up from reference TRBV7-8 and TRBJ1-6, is GAGVSQSPRYKVAKRGQDVALRCDPISGHVSLFWYQQALGQGPEFLTYFQNEAQLDKSGLPSDRFFAERPEGSVSTLKIQRTQQEDSAVYLCASSLGEAGQDNSPLHFGNGTRLTVT.

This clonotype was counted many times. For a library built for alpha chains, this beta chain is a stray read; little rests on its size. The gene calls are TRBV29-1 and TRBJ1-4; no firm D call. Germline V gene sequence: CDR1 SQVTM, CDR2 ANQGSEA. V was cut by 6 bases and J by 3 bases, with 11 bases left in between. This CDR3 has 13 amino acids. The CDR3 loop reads CSVQRVPNEKLFF. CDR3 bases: TGCAGCGTGCAGAGGGTCCCTAATGAAAAACTGTTTTTT. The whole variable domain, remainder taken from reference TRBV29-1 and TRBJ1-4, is SAVISQKPSRDICQRGTSLTIQCQVDSQVTMMFWYRQQPGQSLTLIATANQGSEATYESGFVIDKFPISRPNLTFSTLTVSNMSPEDSSIYLCSVQRVPNEKLFFGSGTQLSVL.

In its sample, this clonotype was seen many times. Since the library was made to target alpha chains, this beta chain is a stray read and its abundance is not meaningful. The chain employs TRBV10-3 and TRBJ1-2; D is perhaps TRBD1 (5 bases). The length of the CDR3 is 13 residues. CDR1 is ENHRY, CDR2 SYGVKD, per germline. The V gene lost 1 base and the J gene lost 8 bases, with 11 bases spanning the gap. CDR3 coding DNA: TGTGCCATCAGTGAGTGGGGACCCTCCGGCTACACCTTC. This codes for CAISEWGPSGYTF.

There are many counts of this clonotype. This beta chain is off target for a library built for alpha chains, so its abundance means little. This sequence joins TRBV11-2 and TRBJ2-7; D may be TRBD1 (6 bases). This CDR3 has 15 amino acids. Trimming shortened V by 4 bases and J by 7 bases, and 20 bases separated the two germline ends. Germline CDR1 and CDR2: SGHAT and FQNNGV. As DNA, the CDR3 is TGTGCCAGCAGCTCACAGGGACCCCTTGCTATAGAGCAGTACTTC. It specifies CASSSQGPLAIEQYF.

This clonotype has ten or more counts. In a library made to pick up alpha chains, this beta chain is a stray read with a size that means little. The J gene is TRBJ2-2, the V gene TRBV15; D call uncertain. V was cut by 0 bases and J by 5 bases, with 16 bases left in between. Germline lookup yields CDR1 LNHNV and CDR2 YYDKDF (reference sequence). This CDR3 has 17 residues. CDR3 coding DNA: TGTGCCACCAGCAGAGACATAACTTTTTTACGTACCGGGGAGCTGTTTTTT. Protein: CATSRDITFLRTGELFF.

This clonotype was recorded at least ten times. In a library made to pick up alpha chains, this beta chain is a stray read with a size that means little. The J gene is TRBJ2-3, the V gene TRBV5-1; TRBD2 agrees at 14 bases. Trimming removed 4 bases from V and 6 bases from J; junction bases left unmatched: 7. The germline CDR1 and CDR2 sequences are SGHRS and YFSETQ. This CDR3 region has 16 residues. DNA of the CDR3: TGCGCCAGCAGCCGGCAGACTAGCGGGGGGGGCGATACGCAGTATTTT. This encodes CASSRQTSGGGDTQYF.

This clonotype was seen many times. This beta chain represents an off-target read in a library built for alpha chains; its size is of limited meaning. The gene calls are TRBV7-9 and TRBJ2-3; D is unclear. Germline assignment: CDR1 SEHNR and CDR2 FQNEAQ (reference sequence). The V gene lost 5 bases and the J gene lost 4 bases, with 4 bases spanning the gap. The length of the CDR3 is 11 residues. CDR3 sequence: CASSRSDTQYF. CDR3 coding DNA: TGTGCCAGCAGCCGTTCAGATACGCAGTATTTT.

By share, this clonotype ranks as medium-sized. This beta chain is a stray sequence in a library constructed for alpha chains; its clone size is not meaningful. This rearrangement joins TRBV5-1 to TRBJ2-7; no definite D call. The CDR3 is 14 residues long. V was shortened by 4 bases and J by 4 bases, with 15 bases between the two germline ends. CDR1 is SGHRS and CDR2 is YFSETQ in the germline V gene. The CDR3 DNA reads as TGCGCCAGCAGCCCCTCTGTTGAAAGATACGAGCAGTACTTC. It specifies CASSPSVERYEQYF.

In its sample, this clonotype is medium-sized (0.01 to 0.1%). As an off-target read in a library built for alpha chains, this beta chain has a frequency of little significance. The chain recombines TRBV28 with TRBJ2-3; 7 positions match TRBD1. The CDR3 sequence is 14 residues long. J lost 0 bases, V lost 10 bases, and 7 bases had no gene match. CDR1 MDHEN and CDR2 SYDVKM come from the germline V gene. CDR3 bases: TGTGCCACCCTAGAGACAGGGAGCACAGATACGCAGTATTTT. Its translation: CATLETGSTDTQYF.